A single sample is the source of the 15 T cell receptor beta chains below, sequenced in a study of blood T cell repertoires in COVID-19. Method: immunoSEQ multiplex PCR; TCRdb's copy keeps in-frame clones and lacks some. The data hold a few hundred thousand clones, with over 75% observed a single time. The sequencing sample was made of PBMCs or T cells enriched from blood (not recorded which). The receptors derive from a young woman who had recovered from COVID-19.

J is TRBJ1-2 and V is TRBV28, with D maybe TRBD1 (5 bases). V was trimmed by 11 bases and J by 4 bases, leaving 20 bases between them. Germline CDR1 MDHEN, CDR2 SYDVKM. The length of the CDR3 is 14 residues. CDR3 sequence (DNA): TGTGCCGGACGCTCGACCGGGACTTTCTATGGCTACACCTTC. Its translation is CAGRSTGTFYGYTF.

This chain links TRBV28 with TRBJ2-7; 10 nucleotides line up with TRBD2. Unmatched junction bases numbered 4, after V lost 1 base and J lost 4 bases. Germline CDR1 reads MDHEN; CDR2 reads SYDVKM. CDR3 length: 15 amino acids. The CDR3 region is CASSLSPSGSYEQYF. CDR3 DNA sequence: TGTGCCAGCAGTTTATCCCCTAGCGGGAGTTACGAGCAGTACTTC.

This clone was observed once. The chain carries TRBV7-9 and TRBJ2-1; TRBD1 matches at 11 bases. J lost 3 bases, V lost 5 bases, and 3 bases had no gene match. CDR3 length equals 15 residues. Germline V gene data show CDR1 as SEHNR and CDR2 as FQNEAQ (reference sequence). Written as DNA, the CDR3 is TGTGCCAGCAGCCAAGGGACAGGGGGCTACAATGAGCAGTTCTTC. Amino acids: CASSQGTGGYNEQFF.

V and J are TRBV10-3 and TRBJ2-3; 9 bases fit TRBD2. The CDR3 runs 15 residues. CDR1 ENHRY and CDR2 SYGVKD come from the germline V gene. The junction had 5 bases not matched to a gene; V was cut back by 4 bases and J by 3 bases. In DNA form, the CDR3 reads TGTGCCATCAGTGGCAGCGGGGGGAGGACAGATACGCAGTATTTT. Protein product: CAISGSGGRTDTQYF.

This clone was observed a single time. This sequence joins TRBV13 and TRBJ1-1; maybe TRBD1 (5 bases). Germline CDR1 reads PRHDT; CDR2 reads FYEKMQ (reference sequence). The CDR3 covers 16 residues. Trimming removed 2 bases at V and 6 bases at J, with 19 bases between. The CDR3 DNA reads TGTGCCAGCAGCTTAAGCACAGGAAAATTATATGCTGAAGCTTTCTTT. Translating it yields CASSLSTGKLYAEAFF.

The genes are TRBV7-2 and TRBJ1-6; D uncertain. This CDR3 is built from 15 residues. Trimming took off 7 bases at V and 0 bases at J, with 10 bases between the two ends. The germline CDR1 and CDR2 sequences are SGHTA and FQGNSA. The CDR3 here is CASKNPSSYNSPLHF. As DNA, the CDR3 is TGTGCCAGCAAAAACCCGAGCTCCTATAATTCACCCCTCCACTTT. Variable domain in full (rest from reference TRBV7-2 and TRBJ1-6): GAGVSQSPSNKVTEKGKDVELRCDPISGHTALYWYRQSLGQGLEFLIYFQGNSAPDKSGLPSDRFSAERTGGSVSTLTIQRTQQEDSAVYLCASKNPSSYNSPLHFGNGTRLTVT.

This clone was observed once. V gene TRBV9 combines with J gene TRBJ2-2; D remains unclear. Germline loops: CDR1 SGDLS, CDR2 YYNGEE. This CDR3 contains 12 residues. The germline V and J ends were trimmed by 7 bases and 5 bases, with 9 bases remaining between them. Here the CDR3 DNA reads TGTGCCAGCCGGAGTGGGACCGGGGAGCTGTTTTTT. The encoded protein is CASRSGTGELFF.

The chain links TRBV5-1 to TRBJ2-7; TRBD2 matches at 10 bases. Germline V gene sequence: CDR1 SGHRS, CDR2 YFSETQ. After removal of 5 bases from V and 2 bases from J, the junction contained 7 bases not matched to a gene. The CDR3 length is 15 residues. The CDR3 loop reads CASSPSSGGPYEQYF. Here the CDR3 DNA reads TGCGCCAGCAGTCCTTCTAGCGGGGGACCCTACGAGCAGTACTTC.

The chain employs TRBV3-1 (or the pseudogene TRBV3-2) and TRBJ1-2; the D is unclear. The CDR3 has 14 amino acids. Germline CDR1 is LGHDT and CDR2 is YNNKEL (reference sequence). Between the trimmed V and J ends, which lost 5 bases and 7 bases, there was a span of 17 bases. CDR3 in amino acids: CASSNGVRFSGYTF. The CDR3 nucleotides are TGTGCCAGCAGCAATGGAGTCCGTTTTTCTGGCTACACCTTC.

The genes are TRBV7-2 and TRBJ2-1; D possibly corresponds to TRBD2 (5 bases). Between the trimmed V and J ends, which lost 1 base and 2 bases, there was a span of 15 bases. The germline V gene encodes CDR1 SGHTA and CDR2 FQGNSA. This CDR3 has 17 amino acids. In DNA form, the CDR3 reads TGTGCCAGCAGCTTAGTTTCAGCCGAGAGGGCCTACAATGAGCAGTTCTTC. Amino acids: CASSLVSAERAYNEQFF.

This clone was recorded a few times. V gene TRBV6-5 combines with J gene TRBJ1-1; 9 nucleotides match TRBD1. Germline V lookup: CDR1 MNHEY, CDR2 SVGAGI. J lost 13 bases, V lost 5 bases, and 8 bases had no gene match. There are 12 residues in the CDR3. CDR3 nucleotides: TGTGCCAGCAGTCCCGGGACAGGGATTGGTTTCTTT. Translation: CASSPGTGIGFF.

The chain combines TRBV4-1 with TRBJ2-7; 7 bases are a match to TRBD1. Trimming took 2 bases from V and 1 from J; bases not matched to a gene: 2. Looked up from germline, CDR1 is MGHRA and CDR2 is YSYEKL. CDR3 length equals 14 residues. Here the CDR3 DNA reads TGCGCCAGCAGCCAATACAGGGGATCCTACGAGCAGTACTTC. Translating it yields CASSQYRGSYEQYF.

The chain combines TRBV2 with TRBJ1-5; D possibly corresponds to TRBD1 (6 bases). This CDR3 contains 13 residues. Trimming removed 6 bases at V and 6 bases at J, with 12 bases between. The germline V gene has CDR1 SNHLY and CDR2 FYNNEI. CDR3 region: CASRIQGGQPQHF. The CDR3 nucleotides are TGTGCCAGCAGAATTCAAGGGGGTCAGCCCCAGCATTTT.

About this clone: The identical CDR3 is also encoded by other nucleotide sequences in the sample. The rearrangement links TRBV6-5 to TRBJ1-2, with 11 nucleotides matching TRBD1. CDR3 size: 13 residues. V was pared by 6 bases and J by 5 bases, with 2 bases of the junction left unmatched. CDR1 MNHEY and CDR2 SVGAGI come from the germline V gene. CDR3 protein: CASSRDRGYGYTF. In nucleotides, the CDR3 is TGTGCCAGCAGCCGGGACAGGGGGTATGGCTACACCTTC.

The chain recombines TRBV30 with TRBJ1-3, with unresolved D. The CDR3 is 14 residues long. V was cut by 4 bases and J by 0 bases, with 10 bases left in between. The V gene's germline CDR1 is GTSNPN and CDR2 SVGIG (reference sequence). CDR3 residues: CAWTSGSSGNTIYF. DNA of the CDR3: TGTGCCTGGACCTCAGGAAGCTCTGGAAACACCATATATTTT.